This T cell receptor (beta chain) derives from a study of blood T cell repertoires in COVID-19. J lost 6 bases, V lost 4 bases, and 9 bases had no gene match. CDR3 length: 15 amino acids. Germline assignment: CDR1 ENHRY and CDR2 SYGVKD. Clones were sequenced by immunoSEQ multiplex PCR, and TCRdb holds only the in-frame ones, with some missing. The sample includes roughly 310,000 clones, more than 75% seen only once; the top ten take approximately 4%. The sequenced material came from peripheral blood. The receptor comes from a woman between 50 and 59 years old with active or convalescent COVID-19. V gene TRBV10-3 combines with J gene TRBJ2-1, with 7 bases aligning to TRBD1. CDR3 bases: TGTGCCATCAGTGGGGGACAGAACCCCATCAATGAGCAGTTCTTC. Amino acid sequence: CAISGGQNPINEQFF.